A selection of T cell receptor beta chains follows, all from one sample in a study of T cell changes during pregnancy in multiple sclerosis. Generated by immunoSEQ multiplex PCR, the TCRdb table keeps only in-frame clones and is missing some. The repertoire includes under 100,000 clones, 91% of them detected once, and under 2% sits in the top ten. The sample consisted of peripheral blood, taken in the first trimester of pregnancy. The receptors shown here come from a female donor in good health, enrolled as a control in a pregnancy study. Each CDR3 is given with its conserved first and last residue. Fields, in order: V gene, J gene, clone size, D gene, CDR3 protein, CDR3 DNA. The D gene is left open where the match is weak. For some rows the clone size is stated as once, few or many, or as a class when expanded; others skip it.

>TRBV5-4|TRBJ2-2|.|TRBD1
CASSAARDRWAGELFF
TGTGCCAGCAGCGCCGCCCGGGACAGGTGGGCCGGGGAGCTGTTTTTT
>TRBV4-3|TRBJ2-4|once|TRBD1
CASSPSPTGPKNIQYF
TGCGCCAGCAGCCCTTCCCCGACAGGGCCTAAAAACATTCAGTACTTC
>TRBV6-1|TRBJ2-7|.|.
CASSVGTWVSGYEQYF
TGTGCCAGCAGTGTTGGGACTTGGGTCAGCGGTTACGAGCAGTACTTC
>TRBV5-4|TRBJ2-7|.|TRBD1
CASGTGGIYEQYF
TGTGCCAGCGGTACAGGGGGGATCTACGAGCAGTACTTC
>TRBV5-1|TRBJ1-1|.|TRBD1
CASSLALGTGGSRIEAFF
TGCGCCAGCAGCTTGGCCCTCGGGACAGGGGGCAGTCGAATTGAAGCTTTCTTT
>TRBV6-5|TRBJ1-5|once|.
CASSPRGSNQPQHF
TGTGCCAGCAGTCCCAGGGGTAGCAATCAGCCCCAGCATTTT
>TRBV19|TRBJ1-5|.|.
CASSIERNQPQHF
TGTGCCAGTAGTATTGAGCGCAATCAGCCCCAGCATTTT
>TRBV2|TRBJ1-5|.|TRBD1
CASTSDRGWKSNQPQHF
TGTGCCAGCACTTCGGACAGGGGATGGAAGAGCAATCAGCCCCAGCATTTT
>TRBV4-3|TRBJ1-3|.|.
CASSQREGNTIYF
TGCGCCAGCAGCCAAAGGGAGGGGAACACCATATATTTT
>TRBV11-1|TRBJ2-1|.|TRBD2
CASSLDLAGYNEQFF
TGTGCCAGCAGCTTAGATCTAGCGGGTTACAATGAGCAGTTCTTC
>TRBV25-1|TRBJ2-1|once|.
CASSRQGNEQFF
TGTGCCAGCAGTAGGCAGGGCAATGAGCAGTTCTTC
>TRBV27|TRBJ2-7|once|TRBD1
CASSRTGDEQYF
TGTGCCAGCAGCCGGACAGGGGACGAGCAGTACTTC
>TRBV11-3|TRBJ1-6|once|TRBD1
CASSLKTGRDSPLHF
TGTGCCAGCAGCTTAAAGACAGGGCGGGATTCACCCCTCCACTTT
>TRBV19|TRBJ1-2|.|TRBD1
CASSIGTGVGYTF
TGTGCCAGTAGTATCGGAACAGGGGTCGGCTACACCTTC
>TRBV4-2|TRBJ1-6|.|TRBD1
CASSQSGTENSPLHF
TGTGCCAGCAGCCAATCAGGGACAGAAAATTCACCCCTCCACTTT
>TRBV7-6|TRBJ2-7|.|.
CASSLAETPWKQYEQYF
TGTGCCAGCAGCTTAGCGGAGACTCCCTGGAAACAATACGAGCAGTACTTC
>TRBV4-3|TRBJ2-1|.|.
CASSPVETSYNEQFF
TGCGCCAGCAGTCCAGTGGAGACCTCCTACAATGAGCAGTTCTTC
>TRBV7-2|TRBJ1-1|.|.
CASSLAQGPEAFF
TGTGCCAGCAGCTTAGCTCAGGGGCCTGAAGCTTTCTTT
>TRBV20-1|TRBJ1-2|.|.
CSASSGFGYTF
TGCAGTGCTAGCTCAGGGTTTGGCTACACCTTC
>TRBV29-1|TRBJ2-1|.|.
CSAEEGLAVSYNEQFF
TGCAGCGCGGAAGAAGGGTTAGCGGTGTCCTACAATGAGCAGTTCTTC
>TRBV4-3|TRBJ1-2|.|.
CASSQDPGGASYGYTF
TGCGCCAGCAGCCAAGATCCCGGAGGTGCTAGCTATGGCTACACCTTC
>TRBV7-8|TRBJ1-1|.|TRBD1
CASSWDRGSTEAFF
TGTGCCAGCAGCTGGGACAGGGGGAGCACTGAAGCTTTCTTT
>TRBV11-2|TRBJ1-1|few|TRBD1
CASSLRQGLEAFF
TGTGCCAGCAGCCTACGACAGGGCCTAGAGGCTTTCTTT
>TRBV4-2|TRBJ1-5|.|.
CASSQEADIGSQPQHF
TGTGCCAGCAGCCAAGAAGCGGATATAGGTAGTCAGCCCCAGCATTTT
>TRBV6-1|TRBJ2-7|.|TRBD2
CASSARGVSYEQYF
TGTGCCAGCAGTGCGCGGGGGGTATCCTACGAGCAGTACTTC
>TRBV28|TRBJ2-1|.|.
CASSLGPDRNNEQFF
TGTGCCAGCAGTTTAGGCCCGGACAGAAACAATGAGCAGTTCTTC
>TRBV19|TRBJ1-2|.|TRBD1
CATGQGKLDYGYTF
TGTGCCACCGGACAGGGCAAGCTAGACTATGGCTACACCTTC
>TRBV6-6|TRBJ1-1|few|TRBD1
CASSRTGQEVSEAFF
TGTGCCAGCAGCCGGACGGGACAGGAGGTATCTGAAGCTTTCTTT
>TRBV7-3|TRBJ1-1|.|TRBD1
CASSSRTGTNTEAFF
TGTGCCAGCAGCTCACGGACAGGGACGAACACTGAAGCTTTCTTT
>TRBV10-3|TRBJ2-2|once|.
CAIAPTPSNTGELFF
TGTGCCATCGCTCCCACTCCCTCGAACACCGGGGAGCTGTTTTTT
>TRBV27|TRBJ2-2|.|.
CASSFYRERTGELFF
TGTGCCAGCAGTTTTTACAGGGAAAGAACCGGGGAGCTGTTTTTT
>TRBV6-6|TRBJ2-7|.|TRBD1
CASIGGQGFYEQYF
TGTGCCAGCATAGGGGGACAGGGGTTCTACGAGCAGTACTTC
>TRBV25-1|TRBJ2-7|.|TRBD1
CASPGQLPYEQYF
TGTGCCAGCCCGGGACAGCTTCCCTACGAGCAGTACTTC
>TRBV20-1|TRBJ2-7|.|TRBD2
CSAREDYEQYF
TGCAGTGCCCGGGAGGACTACGAGCAGTACTTC
>TRBV15|TRBJ1-2|.|.
CATSRGDRGYGYTF
TGTGCCACCAGCAGAGGAGACCGGGGCTATGGCTACACCTTC
>TRBV4-2|TRBJ2-3|.|TRBD1
CASSRDRDRGRGGTDTQYF
TGTGCCAGCAGCCGCGACCGGGACAGGGGTCGTGGGGGCACAGATACGCAGTATTTT
>TRBV25-1|TRBJ1-4|.|.
CASNSEKLFF
TGTGCCAGCAATAGTGAAAAACTGTTTTTT
>TRBV19|TRBJ2-3|.|.
CATSTRRTDTQYF
TGTGCCACTAGTACCCGGAGAACAGATACGCAGTATTTT
>TRBV7-8|TRBJ2-2|.|.
CASSLALGENTGELFF
TGTGCCAGCAGCTTAGCGTTAGGAGAGAACACCGGGGAGCTGTTTTTT
>TRBV13|TRBJ1-6|once|.
CASSLAEGRGNSPLHF
TGTGCCAGCAGCTTAGCGGAGGGACGGGGTAATTCACCCCTCCACTTT
>TRBV19|TRBJ1-6|once|.
CASNPQGGRNSPLHF
TGTGCCAGTAACCCTCAGGGAGGACGAAATTCACCCCTCCACTTT
>TRBV19|TRBJ2-3|.|TRBD1
CASSPRDSSTDTQYF
TGTGCCAGTAGCCCCCGGGACAGCAGCACAGATACGCAGTATTTT
>TRBV29-1|TRBJ1-2|few|TRBD1
CSVGQGRGTNYGYTF
TGCAGCGTTGGACAGGGACGGGGGACTAACTATGGCTACACCTTC
>TRBV28|TRBJ1-1|.|.
CATGSGYRDTEAFF
TGTGCCACCGGGTCGGGGTACAGGGACACTGAAGCTTTCTTT
>TRBV6-5|TRBJ2-2|.|.
CASRKHVGGELFF
TGTGCCAGCAGAAAGCACGTTGGCGGGGAGCTGTTTTTT
>TRBV4-1|TRBJ2-7|.|TRBD1
CASSQVPGGQVYEQYF
TGCGCCAGCAGCCAAGTCCCAGGCGGACAGGTATACGAGCAGTACTTC
>TRBV5-1|TRBJ2-1|.|TRBD2
CASSSWGPGTSDNEQFF
TGCGCCAGCAGCTCGTGGGGTCCCGGGACTAGCGACAATGAGCAGTTCTTC
>TRBV15|TRBJ2-5|.|.
CATSRGGLETQYF
TGTGCCACCAGCAGAGGAGGGCTGGAGACCCAGTACTTC
>TRBV7-6|TRBJ2-4|few|.
CASSLDKRAGIKNIQYF
TGTGCCAGCAGCTTAGACAAGCGGGCTGGGATCAAAAACATTCAGTACTTC
>TRBV6-1|TRBJ1-5|.|TRBD1
CASSEAGAGQGARPQHF
TGTGCCAGCAGTGAAGCGGGGGCGGGACAGGGAGCTCGGCCCCAGCATTTT
>TRBV15|TRBJ2-1|.|TRBD2
CATSGFPLAGDDNEQFF
TGTGCCACCAGCGGATTCCCGCTAGCGGGGGATGACAATGAGCAGTTCTTC
>TRBV25-1|TRBJ2-1|.|.
CASAANEQFF
TGTGCCAGCGCGGCCAATGAGCAGTTCTTC
>TRBV7-2|TRBJ1-2|.|.
CASSLGVVQTANYGYTF
TGTGCCAGCAGCTTAGGTGTCGTGCAGACAGCTAACTATGGCTACACCTTC